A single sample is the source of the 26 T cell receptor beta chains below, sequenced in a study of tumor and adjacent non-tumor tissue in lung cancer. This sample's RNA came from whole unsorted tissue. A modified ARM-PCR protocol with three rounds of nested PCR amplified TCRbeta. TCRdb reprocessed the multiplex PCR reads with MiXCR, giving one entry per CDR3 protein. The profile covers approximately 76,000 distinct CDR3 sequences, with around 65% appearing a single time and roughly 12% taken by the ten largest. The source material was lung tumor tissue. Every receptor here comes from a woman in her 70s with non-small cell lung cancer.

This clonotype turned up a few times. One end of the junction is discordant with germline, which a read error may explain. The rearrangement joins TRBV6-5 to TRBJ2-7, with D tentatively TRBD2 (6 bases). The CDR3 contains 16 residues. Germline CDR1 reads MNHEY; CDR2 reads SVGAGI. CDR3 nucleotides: TGTGCCTGCAGTTCCATGACTAGTGGGAACTCCTACGAGCAGTACTTC. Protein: CACSSMTSGNSYEQYF.

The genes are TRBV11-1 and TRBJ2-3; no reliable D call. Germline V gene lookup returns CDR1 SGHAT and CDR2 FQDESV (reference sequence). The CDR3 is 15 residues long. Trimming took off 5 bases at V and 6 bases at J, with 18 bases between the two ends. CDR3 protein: CASSRPNGLGDTQYF. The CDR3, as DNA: TGTGCCAGCAGCAGACCCAACGGGTTGGGGGATACGCAGTATTTT.

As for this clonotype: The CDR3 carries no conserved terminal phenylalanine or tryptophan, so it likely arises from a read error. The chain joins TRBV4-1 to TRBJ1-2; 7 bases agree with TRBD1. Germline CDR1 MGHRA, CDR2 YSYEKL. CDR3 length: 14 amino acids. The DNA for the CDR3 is TGTGCCAGCAGGCAGACAGGGAAAAGGGATGGCTACACCATC. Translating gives CASRQTGKRDGYTI.

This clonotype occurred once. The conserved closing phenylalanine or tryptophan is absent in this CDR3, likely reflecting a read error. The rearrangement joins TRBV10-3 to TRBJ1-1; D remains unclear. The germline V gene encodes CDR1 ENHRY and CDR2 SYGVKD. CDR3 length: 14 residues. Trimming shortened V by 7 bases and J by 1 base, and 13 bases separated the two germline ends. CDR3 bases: TGTGCCATCACCCGAGGTGAAGAGAACACTGAAGCTTTCTGT. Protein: CAITRGEENTEAFC.

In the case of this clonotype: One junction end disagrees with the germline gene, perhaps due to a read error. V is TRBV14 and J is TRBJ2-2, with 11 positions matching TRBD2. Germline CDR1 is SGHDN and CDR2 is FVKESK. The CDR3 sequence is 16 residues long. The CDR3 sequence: CSSSGTSGFFTGELLF. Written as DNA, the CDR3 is TGTTCCAGTTCCGGGACTAGCGGCTTCTTCACCGGGGAGCTGTTATTT.

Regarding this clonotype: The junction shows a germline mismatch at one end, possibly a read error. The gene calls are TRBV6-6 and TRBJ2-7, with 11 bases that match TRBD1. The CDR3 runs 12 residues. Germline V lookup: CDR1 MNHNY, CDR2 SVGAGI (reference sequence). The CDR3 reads CASNPGQGARRF. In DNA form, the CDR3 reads TGTGCCAGTAACCCCGGACAGGGGGCTAGGCGCTTC.

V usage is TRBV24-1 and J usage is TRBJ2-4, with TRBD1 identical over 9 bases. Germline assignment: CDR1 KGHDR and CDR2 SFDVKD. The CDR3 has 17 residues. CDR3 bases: TGTCTCACCGGTGACCCTACAGGGGGCCGGGCCAAAAACATTCAGTACTTC. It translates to CLTGDPTGGRAKNIQYF.

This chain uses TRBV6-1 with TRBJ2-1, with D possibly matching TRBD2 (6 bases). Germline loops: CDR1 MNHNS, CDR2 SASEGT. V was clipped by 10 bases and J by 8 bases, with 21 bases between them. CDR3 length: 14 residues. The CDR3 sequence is CANRTNGRGHEQFF. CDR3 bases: TGTGCCAACAGGACTAACGGGAGAGGGCATGAGCAGTTCTTC.

CDR3 in amino acids: CVNSLAMGDTQYF. CDR3 sequence (DNA): TGTGTCAACAGTTTAGCAATGGGGGATACGCAGTATTTT. The chain is built from TRBV11-3 and TRBJ2-3; D gene unclear. From germline, CDR1 is SGHNT and CDR2 YENEEA. The length of the CDR3 is 13 residues.

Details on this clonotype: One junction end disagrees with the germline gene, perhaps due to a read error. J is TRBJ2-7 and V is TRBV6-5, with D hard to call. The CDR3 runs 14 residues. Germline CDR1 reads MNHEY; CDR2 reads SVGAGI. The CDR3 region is CAISPDRVSYEQYF. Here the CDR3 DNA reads TGTGCCATCAGTCCCGATAGGGTCTCCTACGAACAGTACTTC.

The CDR3 here is CSVEKCSPLFQETQYF. The CDR3 DNA is TGCAGCGTTGAAAAGTGCAGCCCTCTATTCCAAGAGACCCAGTACTTC. The gene calls are TRBV29-1 and TRBJ2-5; no reliable D call. Germline assignment: CDR1 SQVTM and CDR2 ANQGSEA. V lost 2 bases and J lost 1, with 17 bases in between. The CDR3 length is 16 residues.

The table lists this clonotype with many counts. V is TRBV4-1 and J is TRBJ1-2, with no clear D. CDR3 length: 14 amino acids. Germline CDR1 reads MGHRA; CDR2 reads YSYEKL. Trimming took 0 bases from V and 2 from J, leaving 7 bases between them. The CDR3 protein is CASSQEPGNYGYTF. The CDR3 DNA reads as TGCGCCAGCAGCCAAGAACCGGGGAACTATGGCTACACCTTC.

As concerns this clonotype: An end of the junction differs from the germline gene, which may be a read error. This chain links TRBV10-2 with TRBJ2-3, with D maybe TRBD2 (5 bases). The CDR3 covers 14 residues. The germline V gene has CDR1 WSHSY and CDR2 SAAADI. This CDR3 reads CANSEGISTNTQYF. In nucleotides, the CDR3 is TGCGCCAACAGTGAGGGAATTAGCACAAATACGCAGTATTTT.

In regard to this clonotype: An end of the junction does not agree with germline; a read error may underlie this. In DNA form, the CDR3 reads TGTGACAGCAGTTACAGGGCGGGATGGCCCTCGAATGAGCAGTTCTTC. Encoded protein: CDSSYRAGWPSNEQFF. This chain connects TRBV6-2 or TRBV6-3 to TRBJ2-1; D tentatively fits TRBD1 or TRBD2 (6 bases each). The germline V gene encodes CDR1 MNHEY and CDR2 SVGEGT. The CDR3 consists of 16 residues.

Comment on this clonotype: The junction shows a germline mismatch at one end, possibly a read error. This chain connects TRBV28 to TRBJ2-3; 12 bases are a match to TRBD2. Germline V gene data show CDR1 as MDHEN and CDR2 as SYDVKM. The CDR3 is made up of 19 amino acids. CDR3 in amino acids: CASSPRASGRAWSTDMQYF. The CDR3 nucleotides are TGTGCCAGCAGTCCCCGGGCTAGCGGGAGGGCCTGGAGCACAGATATGCAGTATTTT.

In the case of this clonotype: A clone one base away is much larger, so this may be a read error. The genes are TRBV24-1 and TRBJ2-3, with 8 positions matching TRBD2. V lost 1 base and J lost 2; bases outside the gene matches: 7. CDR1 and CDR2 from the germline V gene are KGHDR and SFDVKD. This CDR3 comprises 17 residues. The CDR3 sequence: CATSDLGGGRFTDTQYF. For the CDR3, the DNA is TGTGCCACCAGTGATTTAGGAGGCGGGAGGTTCACAGATACGCAGTATTTT.

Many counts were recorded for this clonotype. This chain's CDR3 is CASRLGGSGANVLTF. The CDR3 DNA reads TGTGCCAGCAGGCTCGGAGGCTCTGGGGCCAACGTCCTGACTTTC. The V call is TRBV28, the J call TRBJ2-6, with D perhaps matching TRBD2 (5 bases). CDR1 and CDR2 (germline): MDHEN, SYDVKM. Trimming shortened V by 6 bases and J by 0 bases, and 9 bases separated the two germline ends. The CDR3 loop spans 15 amino acids.

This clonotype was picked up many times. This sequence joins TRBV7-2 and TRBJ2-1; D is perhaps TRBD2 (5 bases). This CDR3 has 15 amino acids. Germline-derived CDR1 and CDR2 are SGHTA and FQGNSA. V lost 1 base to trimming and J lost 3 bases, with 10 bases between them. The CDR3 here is CASSLGRGLYNEQFF. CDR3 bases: TGTGCCAGCAGCTTAGGTAGAGGACTCTACAATGAGCAGTTCTTC.

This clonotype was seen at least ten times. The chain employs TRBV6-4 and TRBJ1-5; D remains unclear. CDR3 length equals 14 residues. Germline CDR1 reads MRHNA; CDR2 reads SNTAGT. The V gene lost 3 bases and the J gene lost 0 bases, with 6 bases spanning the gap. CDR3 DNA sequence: TGTGCCAGCAGTGAGGAACCTAGCAATCAGCCCCAGCATTTT. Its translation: CASSEEPSNQPQHF.

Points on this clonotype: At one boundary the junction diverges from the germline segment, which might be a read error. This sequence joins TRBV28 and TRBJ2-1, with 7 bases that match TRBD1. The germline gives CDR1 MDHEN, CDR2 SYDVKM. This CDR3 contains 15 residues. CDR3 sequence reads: CAGSLSYRGYNEQFF. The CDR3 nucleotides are TGTGCCGGCAGTTTATCCTACAGGGGTTACAATGAACAGTTCTTC.

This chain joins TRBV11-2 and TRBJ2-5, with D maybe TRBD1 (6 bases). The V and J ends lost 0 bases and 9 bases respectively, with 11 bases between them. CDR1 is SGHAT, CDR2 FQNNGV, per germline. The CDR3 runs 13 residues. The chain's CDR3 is CASSLEGGSAQYF. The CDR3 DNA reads TGTGCCAGCAGCTTAGAAGGGGGTTCGGCCCAGTACTTC.

CDR3 nucleotide sequence: TGTGCCAGCAGCTCCCTGAGGAGCACAGATACGCAGTATTTT. Translation: CASSSLRSTDTQYF. The chain combines TRBV7-3 with TRBJ2-3; D is unresolved. V lost 4 bases to trimming and J lost 0 bases, with 8 bases between them. Germline assignment: CDR1 SGHTA and CDR2 FQGTGA. This CDR3 spans 14 amino acids.

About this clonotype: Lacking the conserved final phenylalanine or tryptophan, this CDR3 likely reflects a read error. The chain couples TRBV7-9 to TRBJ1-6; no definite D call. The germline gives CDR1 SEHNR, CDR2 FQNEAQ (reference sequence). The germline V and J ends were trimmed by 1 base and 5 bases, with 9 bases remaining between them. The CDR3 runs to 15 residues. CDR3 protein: CASSLGAADNSPLHI. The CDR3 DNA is TGTGCCAGCAGCTTAGGTGCGGCCGATAATTCACCCCTCCACATT.

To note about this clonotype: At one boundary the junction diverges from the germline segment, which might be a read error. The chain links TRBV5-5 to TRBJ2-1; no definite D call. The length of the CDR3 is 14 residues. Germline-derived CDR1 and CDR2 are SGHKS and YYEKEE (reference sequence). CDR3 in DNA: TGTGCTAGCAGCCCAGCCATAGTAGAGGATGAGCAGTTCTTC. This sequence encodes CASSPAIVEDEQFF.

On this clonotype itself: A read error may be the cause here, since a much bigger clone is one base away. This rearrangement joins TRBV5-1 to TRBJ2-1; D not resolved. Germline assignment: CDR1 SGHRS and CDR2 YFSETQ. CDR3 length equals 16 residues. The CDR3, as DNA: TGCGCCAGCATCTTGGGGTTCTCCGGCTCCTACAATGAGCAGTTCTTC. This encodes CASILGFSGSYNEQFF.

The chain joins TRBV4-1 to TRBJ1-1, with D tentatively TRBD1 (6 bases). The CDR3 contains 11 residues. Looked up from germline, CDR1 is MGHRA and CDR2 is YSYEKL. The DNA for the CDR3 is TGCAGCAGCAGCCAAGGGGGAGGAGCCTTCTTT. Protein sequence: CSSSQGGGAFF.